Presented here are 25 T cell receptor beta chains from one specimen sequenced in a study of T cells of healthy individuals. TCRdb re-analysed the 5' RACE reads in MiXCR, keeping a single row per CDR3 protein. The sample carries tens of thousands of distinct CDR3 sequences, 15% to 20% recorded once. Receptor source: a human donor in good health.

Details on this clonotype: A much larger clone lies a single base off, so this may be a read error. The CDR3 protein is CANSPGTSNQPQHF. CDR3 bases: TGTGCCAACAGCCCCGGGACTTCGAATCAGCCCCAGCATTTT. The V call is TRBV6-5, the J call TRBJ1-5; perhaps TRBD1 as D (5 bases). The CDR3 extends over 14 amino acids. Trimming cost V 10 bases and J 4 bases, with 17 bases left between them. Per the germline V gene, CDR1 is MNHEY and CDR2 is SVGAGI.

The chain carries TRBV3-1 and TRBJ2-5; the D is unclear. Germline CDR1 LGHDT, CDR2 YNNKEL (reference sequence). CDR3 length: 16 amino acids. With 6 bases removed from V and 5 bases from J, the gap between germline ends came to 22 bases. The CDR3 DNA reads as TGTGCCAGCAGTTTTCTCGGACGTACCTCCTGGGAGACCCAGTACTTC. Residues: CASSFLGRTSWETQYF.

This clonotype was observed a few times. The gene calls are TRBV7-9 and TRBJ2-5; possible D gene TRBD1, 5 bases. V was trimmed by 5 bases and J by 2 bases, leaving 12 bases between them. This CDR3 is 14 amino acids long. Looked up from germline, CDR1 is SEHNR and CDR2 is FQNEAQ (reference sequence). The CDR3 protein is CASSPSRVQETQYF. The CDR3, as DNA: TGTGCCAGCAGCCCATCCAGGGTACAAGAGACCCAGTACTTC.

The chain has TRBV4-1 and TRBJ1-4, with 7 bases matching TRBD1. The CDR3 has 15 residues. Trimming at V came to 3 bases and at J to 7 bases, leaving 8 bases not matched to a gene. CDR1 is MGHRA and CDR2 is YSYEKL in the germline V gene. CDR3: CASSQGTGVGEKLFF. The CDR3 nucleotides read TGCGCCAGCAGCCAGGGAACAGGGGTAGGTGAAAAACTGTTTTTT.

This chain connects TRBV20-1 to TRBJ2-7, with a tentative D call TRBD2 (6 bases). Germline CDR1 DFQATT, CDR2 SNEGSKA (reference sequence). Trimming took off 0 bases at V and 2 bases at J, with 20 bases between the two ends. The CDR3 totals 17 residues. In DNA form, the CDR3 reads TGCAGTGCTAGAGATGTGGGACTTAGCGGAGAGACCTACGAGCAGTACTTC. Translation: CSARDVGLSGETYEQYF.

The CDR3: CASSERSDYGYTF. The DNA for the CDR3 is TGCGCCAGCAGTGAGCGAAGTGACTATGGCTACACCTTC. The rearrangement uses TRBV10-1 and TRBJ1-2; D remains ambiguous. Germline V lookup: CDR1 WNHNN, CDR2 SYGVQD (reference sequence). This CDR3 spans 13 amino acids. V was cut by 2 bases and J by 3 bases, with 7 bases left in between.

This chain links TRBV12-3 or TRBV12-4 with TRBJ1-3; D gene uncertain. CDR3 length: 14 amino acids. V dropped 3 bases and J dropped 2 bases, with 8 bases sitting between them. CDR3 region: CASSFVGAGNTIYF. CDR3 coding DNA: TGTGCCAGCAGTTTTGTTGGGGCTGGAAACACCATATATTTT.

This clonotype was seen at least ten times. V gene TRBV7-2 combines with J gene TRBJ2-1, with TRBD2 matching over 7 bases. V trimming: 2 bases; J trimming: 1 base; junction bases outside the gene matches: 11. The CDR3 length is 18 residues. Germline-derived CDR1 and CDR2 are SGHTA and FQGNSA. DNA for the CDR3: TGTGCCAGCAGCTTACGGCGGGGAGGGATTGGGTCCTACAATGAGCAGTTCTTC. This codes for CASSLRRGGIGSYNEQFF.

This chain uses TRBV6-6 with TRBJ2-5; D remains unclear. The V gene's germline CDR1 is MNHNY and CDR2 SVGAGI (reference sequence). V was trimmed by 3 bases and J by 5 bases, leaving 7 bases between them. The CDR3 spans 12 residues. This CDR3 is CASSYRHETQYF. The CDR3 coding sequence is TGTGCCAGCAGTTATAGGCACGAGACCCAGTACTTC.

This clonotype was recorded many times. The gene calls are TRBV7-9 and TRBJ2-1; D is ambiguous. Germline V gives CDR1 SEHNR, CDR2 FQNEAQ (reference sequence). The CDR3 extends over 14 amino acids. Trimming took off 5 bases at V and 5 bases at J, with 13 bases between the two ends. The DNA of the CDR3 is TGTGCCAGCAGCACGAAGGCTAGAAACAATGAGCAGTTCTTC. Its protein product is CASSTKARNNEQFF.

Many counts were recorded for this clonotype. The chain is built from TRBV7-6 and TRBJ1-5; D unclear. The CDR3 sequence is 14 residues long. CDR1 and CDR2 from the germline V gene are SGHVS and FNYEAQ. V lost 1 base and J lost 1, with 5 bases in between. The CDR3 is CASSLVSSNQPQHF. The CDR3 DNA follows: TGTGCCAGCAGCTTAGTGTCGAGCAATCAGCCCCAGCATTTT.

This clonotype was seen many times. This chain links TRBV6-6 with TRBJ2-7; TRBD2 matches 10 bases. J gave up 3 bases and V 7 bases, and 6 bases lay outside the gene matches. The CDR3 covers 14 residues. Germline CDR1 is MNHNY and CDR2 is SVGAGI (reference sequence). CDR3: CASTETSGFYEQYF. DNA of the CDR3: TGTGCCAGCACCGAGACTAGCGGGTTCTACGAGCAGTACTTC.

V usage is TRBV30 and J usage is TRBJ1-1; 7 nucleotides agree with TRBD1. The CDR3 totals 13 residues. Germline CDR1 reads GTSNPN; CDR2 reads SVGIG (reference sequence). With V trimmed by 3 bases and J by 0 bases, 1 base remained unmatched. The CDR3, as DNA: TGTGCCTGGAGGGGACAGATGAACACTGAAGCTTTCTTT. It yields the protein CAWRGQMNTEAFF.

This clonotype was seen many times. This chain links TRBV4-2 with TRBJ1-5; D gene uncertain. Germline loops: CDR1 LGHNA, CDR2 YNFKEQ. The CDR3 extends over 16 amino acids. V was clipped by 1 base and J by 0 bases, with 10 bases between them. The CDR3, as DNA: TGTGCCAGCAGCCAAGTTTCGGGAGATAGCAATCAGCCCCAGCATTTT. This translates into CASSQVSGDSNQPQHF.

This clonotype showed up just a few times. The chain carries TRBV30 and TRBJ2-1; 11 bases fit TRBD1. The V segment lost 6 bases and the J segment 6 bases; nucleotides outside the gene matches: 4. The CDR3 has 13 residues. Germline V CDR1 and CDR2: GTSNPN, SVGIG (reference sequence). The CDR3 nucleotides are TGTGCCTGCCTGGGACAGGGGGGCAATGAGCAGTTCTTC. Amino acid sequence: CACLGQGGNEQFF.

The table lists this clonotype with many counts. The chain links TRBV4-2 to TRBJ2-1; possible D gene TRBD2, 5 bases. Germline values: CDR1 LGHNA, CDR2 YNFKEQ. The CDR3 totals 15 residues. The ends were cut back, 0 bases at V and 8 bases at J, with 14 bases in the middle. The CDR3: CASSQEGRTSDEQFF. The CDR3, as DNA: TGTGCCAGCAGCCAAGAGGGGAGAACCAGCGATGAGCAGTTCTTC.

The chain couples TRBV3-1 to TRBJ2-1; tentatively, D is TRBD2 (5 bases). The germline V and J ends were trimmed by 2 bases and 0 bases, with 8 bases remaining between them. CDR3 length: 15 amino acids. Germline CDR1 LGHDT, CDR2 YNNKEL (reference sequence). The CDR3 nucleotides are TGTGCCAGCAGCCAAAAGCGGTCCTCCTACAATGAGCAGTTCTTC. Protein: CASSQKRSSYNEQFF.

The gene calls are TRBV2 and TRBJ1-1, with no clear D. V lost 1 base to trimming and J lost 3 bases, with 9 bases between them. Germline V CDR1 and CDR2: SNHLY, FYNNEI. The length of the CDR3 is 14 residues. The CDR3 bases are TGTGCCAGCAGTGAAGTGGCCGTTGACACTGAAGCTTTCTTT. Translated: CASSEVAVDTEAFF.

This clonotype was observed many times. The gene calls are TRBV7-3 and TRBJ2-5; D possibly corresponds to TRBD2 (5 bases). Germline values: CDR1 SGHTA, CDR2 FQGTGA. The length of the CDR3 is 13 residues. V was clipped by 5 bases and J by 4 bases, with 11 bases between them. The CDR3 coding sequence is TGTGCCAGCAGCAAGGGAGTAGGAGAGACCCAGTACTTC. This codes for CASSKGVGETQYF.

This sequence joins TRBV3-1 and TRBJ1-1; 7 bases map to TRBD1. The CDR3 extends over 15 amino acids. Germline CDR1 LGHDT, CDR2 YNNKEL (reference sequence). Trimming cost V 3 bases and J 0 bases; bases outside gene matches: 4. CDR3 region: CASSHLGQMNTEAFF. CDR3 bases: TGTGCCAGCAGCCATTTGGGACAGATGAACACTGAAGCTTTCTTT.

As DNA, the CDR3 is TGTGCCAGCAGTGAAGGGGCCCGAGAAGCTTTCTTT. Translation: CASSEGAREAFF. The rearrangement links TRBV25-1 to TRBJ1-1; possibly TRBD1 for D (5 bases). There are 12 residues in the CDR3. V lost 2 bases to trimming and J lost 8 bases, with 9 bases between them. The germline V gene encodes CDR1 MGHDK and CDR2 SYGVNS.

The table lists this clonotype with a few counts. The chain has TRBV11-1 and TRBJ2-7; D gene ambiguous. The germline V and J ends were trimmed by 5 bases and 2 bases, with 13 bases remaining between them. Germline V gene lookup returns CDR1 SGHAT and CDR2 FQDESV (reference sequence). The CDR3 has 14 residues. The DNA of the CDR3 is TGTGCCAGCAGCGTAGGCTCTGGGGCCTACGAGCAGTACTTC. This codes for CASSVGSGAYEQYF.

This clonotype was observed a handful of times. V usage is TRBV5-1 and J usage is TRBJ2-3; D is ambiguous. V lost 2 bases and J 3 bases, leaving 10 bases between the germline ends. This CDR3 comprises 14 residues. Germline loops: CDR1 SGHRS, CDR2 YFSETQ. The CDR3 nucleotides are TGCGCCAGCAGCTTCGGTAGTACAACAGATACGCAGTATTTT. Its protein product is CASSFGSTTDTQYF.

This clonotype was detected many times. The J gene is TRBJ1-4, the V gene TRBV6-6; no clear D gene. There are 11 residues in the CDR3. V shed 2 bases and J shed 8 bases, with 3 bases lying between them. CDR1 MNHNY and CDR2 SVGAGI come from the germline V gene (reference sequence). In DNA form, the CDR3 reads TGTGCCAGCAGTTACAAAGAAAAACTGTTTTTT. This sequence encodes CASSYKEKLFF.

In this sample, this clonotype turned up many times. The rearrangement uses TRBV4-2 and TRBJ2-7; the match to TRBD2 covers 11 bases. The CDR3 covers 16 residues. With V trimmed by 0 bases and J by 4 bases, 5 bases remained unmatched. The germline CDR1 and CDR2 sequences are LGHNA and YNFKEQ. CDR3 loop: CASSQELLAGGYEQYF. For the CDR3, the DNA is TGTGCCAGCAGCCAAGAGTTATTAGCGGGAGGGTACGAGCAGTACTTC.